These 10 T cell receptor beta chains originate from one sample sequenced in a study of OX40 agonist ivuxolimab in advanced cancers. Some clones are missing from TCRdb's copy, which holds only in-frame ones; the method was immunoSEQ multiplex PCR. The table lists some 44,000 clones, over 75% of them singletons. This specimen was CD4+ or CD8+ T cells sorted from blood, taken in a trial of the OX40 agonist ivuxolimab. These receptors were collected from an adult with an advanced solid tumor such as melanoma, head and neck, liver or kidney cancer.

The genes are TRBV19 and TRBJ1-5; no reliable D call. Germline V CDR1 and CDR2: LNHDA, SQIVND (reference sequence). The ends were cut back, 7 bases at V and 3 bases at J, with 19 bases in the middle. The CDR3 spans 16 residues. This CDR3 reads CASMSQDLSDNQPQHF. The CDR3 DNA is TGTGCCAGTATGAGTCAGGATTTATCTGACAATCAGCCCCAGCATTTT.

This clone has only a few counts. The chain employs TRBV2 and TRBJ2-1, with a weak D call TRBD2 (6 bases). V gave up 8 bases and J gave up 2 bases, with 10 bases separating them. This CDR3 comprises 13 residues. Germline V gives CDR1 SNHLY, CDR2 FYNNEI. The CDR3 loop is CASALAPYNEQFF. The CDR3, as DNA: TGTGCCAGCGCTCTAGCGCCCTACAATGAGCAGTTCTTC.

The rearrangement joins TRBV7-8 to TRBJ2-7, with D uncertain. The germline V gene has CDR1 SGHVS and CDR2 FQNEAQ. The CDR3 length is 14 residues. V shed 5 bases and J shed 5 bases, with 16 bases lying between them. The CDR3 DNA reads TGTGCCAGCAGCCCACCCGGGCCCTACCACGAGCAGTACTTC. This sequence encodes CASSPPGPYHEQYF. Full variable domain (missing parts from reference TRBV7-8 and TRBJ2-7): GAGVSQSPRYKVAKRGQDVALRCDPISGHVSLFWYQQALGQGPEFLTYFQNEAQLDKSGLPSDRFFAERPEGSVSTLKIQRTQQEDSAVYLCASSPPGPYHEQYFGPGTRLTVT.

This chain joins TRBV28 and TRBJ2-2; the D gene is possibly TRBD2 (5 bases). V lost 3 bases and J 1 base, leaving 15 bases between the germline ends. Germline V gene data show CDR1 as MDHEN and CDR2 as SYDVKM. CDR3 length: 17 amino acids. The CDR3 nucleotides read TGTGCCAGCAGTTTTTCTCCATTCGCGGGGAACACCGGGGAGCTGTTTTTT. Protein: CASSFSPFAGNTGELFF. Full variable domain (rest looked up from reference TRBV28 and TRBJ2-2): DVKVTQSSRYLVKRTGEKVFLECVQDMDHENMFWYRQDPGLGLRLIYFSYDVKMKEKGDIPEGYSVSREKKERFSLILESASTNQTSMYLCASSFSPFAGNTGELFFGEGSRLTVL.

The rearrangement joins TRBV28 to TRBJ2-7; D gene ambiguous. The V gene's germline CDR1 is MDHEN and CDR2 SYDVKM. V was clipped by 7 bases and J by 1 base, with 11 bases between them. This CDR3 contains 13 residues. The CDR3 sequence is CASTPSRSYEQYF. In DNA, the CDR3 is TGTGCCAGCACCCCTAGTAGATCCTACGAGCAGTACTTC.

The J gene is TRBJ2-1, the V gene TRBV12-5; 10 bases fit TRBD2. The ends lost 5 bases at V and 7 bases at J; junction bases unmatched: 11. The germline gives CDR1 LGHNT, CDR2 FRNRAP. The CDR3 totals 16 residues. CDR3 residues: CASGPISGGLGNEQFF. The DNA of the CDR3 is TGTGCTAGTGGTCCGATTAGCGGGGGGCTGGGGAATGAGCAGTTCTTC.

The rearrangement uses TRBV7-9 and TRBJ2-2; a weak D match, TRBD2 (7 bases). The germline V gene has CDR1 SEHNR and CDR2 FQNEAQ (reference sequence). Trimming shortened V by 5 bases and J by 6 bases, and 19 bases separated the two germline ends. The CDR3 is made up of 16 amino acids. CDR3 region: CASSPNRGAKAGELFF. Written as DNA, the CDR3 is TGTGCCAGCAGCCCGAACCGGGGGGCGAAGGCCGGGGAGCTGTTTTTT.

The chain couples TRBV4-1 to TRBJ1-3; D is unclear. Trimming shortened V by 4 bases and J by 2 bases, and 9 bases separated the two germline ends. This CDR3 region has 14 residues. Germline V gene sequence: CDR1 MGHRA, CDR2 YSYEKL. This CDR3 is CASSPGVAGNTIYF. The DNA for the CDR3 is TGCGCCAGCAGCCCCGGGGTAGCTGGAAACACCATATATTTT.

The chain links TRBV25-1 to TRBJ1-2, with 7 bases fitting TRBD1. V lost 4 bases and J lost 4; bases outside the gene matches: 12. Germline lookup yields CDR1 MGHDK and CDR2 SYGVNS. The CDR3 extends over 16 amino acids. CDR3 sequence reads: CASSGATGYRRYGYTF. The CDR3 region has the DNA TGTGCCAGCAGTGGAGCGACAGGGTATAGACGCTATGGCTACACCTTC.

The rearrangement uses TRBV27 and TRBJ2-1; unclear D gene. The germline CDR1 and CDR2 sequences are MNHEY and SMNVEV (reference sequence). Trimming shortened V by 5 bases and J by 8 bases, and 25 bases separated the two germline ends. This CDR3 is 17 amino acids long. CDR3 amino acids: CASSPSAPLLQGDEQFF. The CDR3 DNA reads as TGTGCCAGCAGTCCTTCAGCTCCTCTTCTCCAAGGCGATGAGCAGTTCTTC.